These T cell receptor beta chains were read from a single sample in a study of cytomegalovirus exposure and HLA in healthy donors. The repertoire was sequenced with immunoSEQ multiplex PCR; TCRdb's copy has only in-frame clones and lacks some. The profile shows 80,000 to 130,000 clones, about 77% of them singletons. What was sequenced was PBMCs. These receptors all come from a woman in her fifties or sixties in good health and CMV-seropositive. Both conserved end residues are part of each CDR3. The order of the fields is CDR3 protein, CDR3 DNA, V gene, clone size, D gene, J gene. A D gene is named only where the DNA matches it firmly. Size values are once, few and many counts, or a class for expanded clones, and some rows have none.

CASSPTAAYEQYF	TGTGCCAGCAGTCCGACTGCCGCCTACGAGCAGTACTTC	TRBV2	few	NA	TRBJ2-7
CASMVGGAAGELFF	TGTGCCAGCATGGTCGGGGGGGCGGCCGGGGAGCTGTTTTTT	TRBV25-1	NA	TRBD2	TRBJ2-2
CAISPQGAPNYGYTF	TGTGCCATCAGTCCACAGGGGGCCCCAAACTATGGCTACACCTTC	TRBV10-3	NA	TRBD1	TRBJ1-2
CAAKRTSGGDSTDTQYF	TGTGCAGCCAAGCGGACTAGCGGGGGGGATAGCACAGATACGCAGTATTTT	TRBV27	NA	TRBD2	TRBJ2-3
CASSLGGLTEAFF	TGTGCCAGCAGCTTAGGGGGCTTAACTGAAGCTTTCTTT	TRBV7-6	NA	NA	TRBJ1-1
CATGWGHLNTEAFF	TGTGCCACCGGATGGGGACATCTCAACACTGAAGCTTTCTTT	TRBV6-1	NA	NA	TRBJ1-1
CASSYLDRGGYTF	TGTGCCAGCAGTTACTTAGACAGGGGTGGCTACACCTTC	TRBV6-6	NA	TRBD1	TRBJ1-2
CSVRTGTDYEQYF	TGCAGCGTTCGAACCGGGACAGACTACGAGCAGTACTTC	TRBV29-1	NA	TRBD1	TRBJ2-7
CASRLAREAGTEAFF	TGTGCCAGCAGACTGGCCCGGGAGGCGGGGACTGAAGCTTTCTTT	TRBV7-8	few	NA	TRBJ1-1
CASSFTGGGGNTIYF	TGTGCCAGCAGTTTCACAGGGGGCGGTGGAAACACCATATATTTT	TRBV9	NA	TRBD1	TRBJ1-3
CASSSPGVEPQHF	TGTGCCAGTAGTTCGCCAGGGGTCGAGCCCCAGCATTTT	TRBV19	NA	NA	TRBJ1-5
CSSSLARGDNSPLHF	TGTTCCAGCAGCTTAGCGCGGGGGGATAATTCACCCCTCCACTTT	TRBV7-9	NA	NA	TRBJ1-6
CASSLGKGYEQYF	TGTGCCAGCAGCTTGGGGAAGGGGTACGAGCAGTACTTC	TRBV5-8	NA	NA	TRBJ2-7
CSSSVGAGGITGELFF	TGTTCCAGCAGTGTCGGAGCGGGGGGAATCACCGGGGAGCTGTTTTTT	TRBV7-9	NA	TRBD2	TRBJ2-2
CASSPPTGQGAGGGSNEQFF	TGTGCCAGCTCACCTCCTACGGGACAGGGGGCAGGCGGTGGTAGCAATGAGCAGTTCTTC	TRBV18	NA	TRBD1	TRBJ2-1
CASSTGTTAPEQYF	TGTGCCAGCAGCACCGGGACAACCGCTCCCGAGCAGTACTTC	TRBV6-6	NA	NA	TRBJ2-7
CASSEIVAIYF	TGTGCCAGCAGTGAAATAGTCGCCATATATTTT	TRBV6-5	NA	NA	TRBJ1-3
CASSRGQGNNSPLHF	TGTGCCAGCTCCCGCGGACAGGGTAACAATTCACCCCTCCACTTT	TRBV18	NA	TRBD1	TRBJ1-6
CARSLLAEVTSYNEQFF	TGTGCCAGAAGCTTACTAGCGGAGGTCACCTCCTACAATGAGCAGTTCTTC	TRBV5-3	NA	TRBD2	TRBJ2-1
CASSLGRGLDETQYF	TGTGCCAGCAGCTTGGGCAGGGGCCTCGATGAGACCCAGTACTTC	TRBV7-9	NA	NA	TRBJ2-5
CASSDTGKYGYTF	TGTGCCAGCAGCGATACAGGGAAATATGGCTACACCTTC	TRBV5-6	few	NA	TRBJ1-2
CASSSEQNQPQHF	TGTGCCAGCAGCTCAGAACAGAATCAGCCCCAGCATTTT	TRBV7-2	once	NA	TRBJ1-5
CASSEFAQGKNGYTF	TGTGCCAGCAGTGAATTCGCACAGGGGAAGAATGGCTACACCTTC	TRBV2	NA	TRBD1	TRBJ1-2
CASRDRAKDTEAFF	TGTGCCAGCAGGGACAGGGCAAAGGACACTGAAGCTTTCTTT	TRBV6-5	NA	TRBD1	TRBJ1-1
CSASPPGTQYF	TGCAGTGCTAGCCCCCCGGGGACCCAGTACTTC	TRBV20-1	NA	NA	TRBJ2-5